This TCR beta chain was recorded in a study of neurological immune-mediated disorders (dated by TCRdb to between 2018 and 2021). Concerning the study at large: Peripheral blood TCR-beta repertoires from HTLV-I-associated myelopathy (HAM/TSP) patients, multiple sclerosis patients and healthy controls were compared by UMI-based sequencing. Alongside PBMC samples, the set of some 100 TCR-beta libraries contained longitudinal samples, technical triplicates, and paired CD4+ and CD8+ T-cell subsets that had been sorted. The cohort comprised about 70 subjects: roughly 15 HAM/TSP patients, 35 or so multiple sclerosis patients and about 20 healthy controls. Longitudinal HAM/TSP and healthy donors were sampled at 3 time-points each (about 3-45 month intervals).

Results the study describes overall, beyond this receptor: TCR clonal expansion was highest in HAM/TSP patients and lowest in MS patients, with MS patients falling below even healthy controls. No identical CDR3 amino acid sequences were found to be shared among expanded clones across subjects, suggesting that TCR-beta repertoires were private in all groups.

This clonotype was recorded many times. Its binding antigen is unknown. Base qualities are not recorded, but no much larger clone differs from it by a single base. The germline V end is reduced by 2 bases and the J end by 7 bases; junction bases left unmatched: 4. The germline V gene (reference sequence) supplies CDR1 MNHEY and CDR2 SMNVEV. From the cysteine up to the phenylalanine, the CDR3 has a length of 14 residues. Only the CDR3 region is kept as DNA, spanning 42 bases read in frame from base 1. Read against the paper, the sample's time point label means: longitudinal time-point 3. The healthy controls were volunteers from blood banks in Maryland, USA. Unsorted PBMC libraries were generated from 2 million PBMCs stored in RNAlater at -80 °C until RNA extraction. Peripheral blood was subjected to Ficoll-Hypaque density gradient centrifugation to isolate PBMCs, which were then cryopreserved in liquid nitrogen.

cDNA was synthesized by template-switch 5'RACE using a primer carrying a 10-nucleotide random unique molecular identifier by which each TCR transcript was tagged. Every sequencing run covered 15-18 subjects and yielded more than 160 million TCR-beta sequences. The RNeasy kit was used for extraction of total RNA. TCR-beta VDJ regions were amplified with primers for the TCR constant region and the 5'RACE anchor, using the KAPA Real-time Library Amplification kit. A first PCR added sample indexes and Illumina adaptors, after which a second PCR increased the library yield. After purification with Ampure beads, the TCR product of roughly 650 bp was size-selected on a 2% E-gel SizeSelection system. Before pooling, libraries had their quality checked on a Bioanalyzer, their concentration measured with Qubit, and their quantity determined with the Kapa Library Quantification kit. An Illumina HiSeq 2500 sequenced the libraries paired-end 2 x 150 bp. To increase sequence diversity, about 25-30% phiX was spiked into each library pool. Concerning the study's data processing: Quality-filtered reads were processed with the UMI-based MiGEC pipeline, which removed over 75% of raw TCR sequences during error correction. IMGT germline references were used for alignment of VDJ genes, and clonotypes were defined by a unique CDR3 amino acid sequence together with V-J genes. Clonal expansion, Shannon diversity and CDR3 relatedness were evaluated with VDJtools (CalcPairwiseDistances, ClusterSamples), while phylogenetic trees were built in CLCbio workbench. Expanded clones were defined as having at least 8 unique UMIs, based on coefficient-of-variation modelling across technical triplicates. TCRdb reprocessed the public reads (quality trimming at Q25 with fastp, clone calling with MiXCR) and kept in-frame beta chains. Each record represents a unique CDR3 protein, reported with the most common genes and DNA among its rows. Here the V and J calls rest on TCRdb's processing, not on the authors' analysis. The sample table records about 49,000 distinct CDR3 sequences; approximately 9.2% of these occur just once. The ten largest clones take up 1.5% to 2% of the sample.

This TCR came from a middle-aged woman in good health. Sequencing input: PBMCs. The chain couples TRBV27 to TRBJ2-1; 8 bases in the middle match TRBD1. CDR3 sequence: CASSLIGTGNEQFF. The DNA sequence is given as TGTGCCAGCAGTTTAATTGGGACAGGTAATGAGCAGTTCTTC.